This TCR beta chain was identified during a study of PD-1 blockade in classical Hodgkin lymphoma. The V end was cut by 11 bases, the J end by 3 bases, with 22 bases between. CDR3 length: 15 amino acids. Germline CDR1 reads LNHDA; CDR2 reads SQIVND (reference sequence). Time point: cycle 4 day 1 (C4D1), after 6 weeks of nivolumab. Every patient relapsed after autologous stem cell transplantation, and brentuximab vedotin exposure varied. The data were produced by immunoSEQ multiplex PCR, yet TCRdb's version contains in-frame clones alone and is incomplete. The sample lists about 94,000 clones; about 93% were seen once.

This sequence joins TRBV19 and TRBJ1-2, with D perhaps matching TRBD1 (6 bases). This TCR came from a human donor with classical Hodgkin lymphoma. This material consisted of peripheral blood mononuclear cells (PBMCs), taken before the fourth cycle of nivolumab. CDR3: CAVRNRAGMDYGYTF. CDR3 in DNA: TGTGCCGTAAGGAACAGGGCCGGTATGGACTATGGCTACACCTTC.